The 17 T cell receptor beta chains given below trace back to one sample, sequenced in a study of post-analysis software for immune sequencing data. Study-wide results and limits: Among 4 or 5 TRBV segments more frequent in patients than controls were TRBV5-6, TRBV5-1 and TRBV20-1.

These receptors lack a known antigen. cDNA libraries of TCR beta carried unique molecular identifiers. TCRdb re-analysed the PCR reads in MiXCR, keeping a single row per CDR3 protein. This repertoire shows roughly 730,000 distinct CDR3 sequences, about 27% found once; its top ten account for around 0.56%. The specimen was blood. The receptors stem from a girl aged 10-17 years with multiple sclerosis.

The chain uses TRBV4-1 and TRBJ1-1; weak D call: TRBD1 (6 bases). The V gene lost 4 bases and the J gene lost 3 bases, with 18 bases spanning the gap. The V gene's germline CDR1 is MGHRA and CDR2 YSYEKL. The CDR3 is made up of 16 amino acids. This chain's CDR3 is CASSPTRGGWDTEAFF. In DNA form, the CDR3 reads TGCGCCAGCAGCCCCACGAGGGGGGGCTGGGACACTGAAGCTTTCTTT.

To note about this clonotype: At one of its ends the junction is not consistent with the germline gene, which may arise from a read error. The chain links TRBV12-3 or TRBV12-4 to TRBJ1-2, with TRBD1 identical over 8 bases. CDR3 length: 13 amino acids. The CDR3 DNA is TGTGCCAGCAGAGTGACAGGGGCCTATGGCCACACCTTC. Translating gives CASRVTGAYGHTF.

The chain recombines TRBV20-1 with TRBJ2-7, with D possibly being TRBD1 (5 bases). The V gene's germline CDR1 is DFQATT and CDR2 SNEGSKA (reference sequence). The CDR3 sequence is 14 residues long. The ends were cut back, 4 bases at V and 6 bases at J, with 19 bases in the middle. CDR3 in amino acids: CSATMRTFPSEQYF. CDR3 sequence (DNA): TGCAGTGCTACGATGCGGACATTCCCCTCCGAGCAGTACTTC.

This clonotype was seen a few times. The chain employs TRBV5-1 and TRBJ2-2; D could derive from TRBD1 or TRBD2 (6 bases each). CDR1 is SGHRS and CDR2 is YFSETQ in the germline V gene. V dropped 4 bases and J dropped 2 bases, with 15 bases sitting between them. The CDR3 contains 16 residues. The CDR3 reads CASSPRGAANTGELFF. The CDR3 DNA reads TGCGCCAGCAGCCCTAGGGGGGCAGCCAACACCGGGGAGCTGTTTTTT.

The CDR3 spells CASSLEGLLSSYNEQFF. The CDR3 bases are TGTGCCAGCAGCTTAGAGGGGCTCCTTAGCTCCTACAATGAGCAGTTCTTC. The V call is TRBV7-2, the J call TRBJ2-1; D is possibly TRBD1 (5 bases). Trimming removed 1 base at V and 0 bases at J, with 13 bases between. This CDR3 has 17 amino acids. Germline-derived CDR1 and CDR2 are SGHTA and FQGNSA.

The V gene is TRBV7-7, the J gene TRBJ2-1; D assignment may be TRBD1 or TRBD2 (5 bases each). Germline CDR1 reads SSHAT; CDR2 reads FNYEAQ (reference sequence). V gave up 1 base and J gave up 9 bases, with 13 bases separating them. The CDR3 totals 14 residues. The CDR3 loop is CASSLVEWGSEQFF. DNA of the CDR3: TGTGCCAGCAGCTTAGTGGAGTGGGGGAGTGAGCAGTTCTTC.

About this clonotype itself: One end of the junction is discordant with germline, which a read error may explain. The chain links TRBV6-2 or TRBV6-3 to TRBJ1-6; 7 bases are a match to TRBD1. The V gene's germline CDR1 is MNHEY and CDR2 SVGEGT. The CDR3 contains 14 residues. The CDR3 protein is CTSSRQGSNSPLHF. CDR3 nucleotides: TGTACCAGCAGTCGACAGGGAAGCAATTCACCCCTCCACTTT.

This clonotype was counted at least ten times. This chain connects TRBV29-1 to TRBJ2-7, with D possibly TRBD1 on 7 matching bases. V gave up 7 bases and J gave up 4 bases, with 17 bases separating them. The germline CDR1 and CDR2 sequences are SQVTM and ANQGSEA. The CDR3 is 13 amino acids. This CDR3 is CSASGGRRYEQYF. CDR3 bases: TGCAGCGCATCAGGGGGGCGCAGGTACGAGCAGTACTTC.

Comments on this clonotype: This could be a read error, since a much larger clone is one nucleotide away. The limits of the CDR3 on the DNA are not certain, so only TCRdb's listed CDR3 is given. This chain uses TRBV29-1 with TRBJ2-3; the table's D gene call, TRBD2, was not cross checked with the DNA. Inclusive of both ends, the CDR3 amounts to 15 amino acids. Germline V gene lookup returns CDR1 SQVTM and CDR2 ANQGSEA. Here the CDR3 reads CSVVASGTFTDTRYF.

The chain recombines TRBV20-1 with TRBJ2-3; D is ambiguous. The CDR3 runs 14 residues. The germline V gene has CDR1 DFQATT and CDR2 SNEGSKA (reference sequence). Trimming cost V 2 bases and J 2 bases, with 11 bases left between them. DNA of the CDR3: TGCAGTGCTAGACCCGGACGGGTCACAGATACGCAGTATTTT. This encodes CSARPGRVTDTQYF.

This clonotype has just a few counts. The chain is built from TRBV7-6 and TRBJ1-1, with no clear D. The germline gives CDR1 SGHVS, CDR2 FNYEAQ. The CDR3 contains 15 residues. Between the trimmed V and J ends, which lost 3 bases and 1 base, there was a span of 12 bases. CDR3 residues: CASSFGWETNTEAFF. Written as DNA, the CDR3 is TGTGCCAGCAGCTTCGGTTGGGAAACGAACACTGAAGCTTTCTTT.

This chain uses TRBV5-6 with TRBJ2-2, with D possibly TRBD2 on 5 matching bases. V was pared by 1 base and J by 8 bases, with 12 bases between. The CDR3 spans 14 residues. Per the germline V gene, CDR1 is SGHDT and CDR2 is YYEEEE. CDR3 coding DNA: TGTGCCAGCAGCTTGTTGGGAGCCGGTGGGGAGCTGTTTTTT. It is translated as CASSLLGAGGELFF.

This clonotype was found a few times. The genes are TRBV7-2 and TRBJ2-5, with D uncertain. Deletions cut 3 bases from V and 0 bases from J, with 8 bases between. From germline, CDR1 is SGHTA and CDR2 FQGNSA. The CDR3 covers 14 residues. CDR3 bases: TGTGCCAGCAGCTTTGTGGCGGACCAAGAGACCCAGTACTTC. Translated: CASSFVADQETQYF. The full variable domain, completed using reference TRBV7-2 and TRBJ2-5, is GAGVSQSPSNKVTEKGKDVELRCDPISGHTALYWYRQSLGQGLEFLIYFQGNSAPDKSGLPSDRFSAERTGGSVSTLTIQRTQQEDSAVYLCASSFVADQETQYFGPGTRLLVL.

This clonotype has only a few counts. This chain uses TRBV6-6 with TRBJ1-2; maybe TRBD1 (6 bases). The CDR3 has 14 amino acids. Germline V lookup: CDR1 MNHNY, CDR2 SVGAGI (reference sequence). Between the trimmed V and J ends, which lost 8 bases and 8 bases, there was a span of 21 bases. The CDR3 sequence is CASGPLDSSGGYTF. In DNA form, the CDR3 reads TGTGCCAGCGGCCCTTTGGACAGTAGTGGAGGCTACACCTTC.

J is TRBJ2-3 and V is TRBV5-1; unclear D gene. There are 14 residues in the CDR3. Trimming stripped 6 bases from V and 5 bases from J, with 16 bases between. The V gene's germline CDR1 is SGHRS and CDR2 YFSETQ. CDR3 sequence reads: CASNRVAGQDTQYF. The CDR3 DNA is TGCGCCAGCAACCGCGTGGCAGGCCAAGATACGCAGTATTTT.

The chain carries TRBV2 and TRBJ2-3, with 10 bases lining up with TRBD2. This CDR3 is 17 amino acids long. Germline trimming cut 6 bases from V and 0 bases from J; bases unmatched to any gene: 9. The germline V gene encodes CDR1 SNHLY and CDR2 FYNNEI. Here the CDR3 DNA reads TGTGCCAGCAGCGAGCGGGAGGGGCGAAGAAGCACAGATACGCAGTATTTT. Translation gives CASSEREGRRSTDTQYF. Variable domain in full (rest from reference TRBV2 and TRBJ2-3): EPEVTQTPSHQVTQMGQEVILRCVPISNHLYFYWYRQILGQKVEFLVSFYNNEISEKSEIFDDQFSVERPDGSNFTLKIRSTKLEDSAMYFCASSEREGRRSTDTQYFGPGTRLTVL.

This clonotype was seen only a few times. This chain joins TRBV7-2 and TRBJ2-1; D might be TRBD1 (6 bases). Trimming removed 1 base at V and 7 bases at J, with 17 bases between. This CDR3 contains 16 residues. CDR1 and CDR2 from the germline V gene are SGHTA and FQGNSA. This chain's CDR3 is CASSLVGAGSRNEQFF. CDR3 bases: TGTGCCAGCAGCTTAGTGGGGGCTGGTAGTAGGAATGAGCAGTTCTTC.